The T cell receptor beta chain under discussion was sequenced for a study of cytomegalovirus exposure and HLA in healthy donors (dated by TCRdb to the late 2010s). For the study in its entirety: The 500 to 800 repertoires of the first cohort and the roughly 110 validation repertoires were produced on the same platform, according to a later analysis. To predict cytomegalovirus infection status, the study brought together high-throughput TCR immunosequencing, statistical association of individual TCRs with disease status, and machine learning. A separate validation cohort of 90 to 150 different subjects was used in addition to the roughly 640-subject first cohort. The study aimed to test whether cataloging public T cell receptors could reveal signatures of past pathogen exposure.

Separate from the roughly 700-subject first cohort, the validation cohort of about 120 subjects was the group to which the donors belonged. The CDR3 has 13 amino acids, counting the end cysteine and phenylalanine. The retained sequence is limited to the CDR3, 39 bases, with the frame set at the first base. Between the V and J ends, shortened by 4 bases and 8 bases respectively, the junction contains 14 bases. The germline V gene specifies LGHNA as CDR1 and YSLEER as CDR2. On the study overall, not on this receptor specifically: A later analysis lacked HLA typing for the validation cohort, so it scored co-occurrence in that cohort across all 120 or so repertoires. In vitro tests confirmed that three of the cytomegalovirus-associated TCR beta chains recognize cytomegalovirus antigens. Subsequent analysis determined that TCRs grouped into clusters in the first cohort also showed a tendency toward co-occurrence across the 120 validation repertoires, and approximately 94% of cluster scores exceeded 0. The study gave a list of about 150 TCR beta chains associated with cytomegalovirus. The authors suggested that the approach could potentially be extended to other disease states and immunological phenotypes. Most TCR sequences were seen in very few donors, while some public TCRs were found in many individuals. Cytomegalovirus status was reported to be diagnosed by the classifier with high specificity and sensitivity in both the original and validation cohorts.

This clone has more than one count but fewer than ten. Its antigen remains undetermined. No clone much larger than this one lies a single base away; base qualities are absent. Preparation of the library involved the immunoSEQ multiplex PCR assay. Concerning the study's data processing: A statistical classification framework was developed to diagnose cytomegalovirus status using the catalog of TCR beta chain sequences. Not all clones reach the TCRdb copy of this immuneACCESS table, which keeps in-frame sequences only. Checked studies attribute under half of the gap to unresolved V genes and leave the rest unexplained. V, J and clone size derive from that table, while D and trimming were established from the DNA sequence. Counted in this sample were fewer than 150,000 clones; roughly four fifths of them appeared once. Clones ranked in the top ten supply 30% of the sample.

The TCR comes from a young man in good health and CMV-seropositive. The chain links TRBV4-3 with TRBJ1-2; there is no confident call for the D gene. The specimen was PBMCs. The encoded CDR3 is CASSPARSGGYTF. The DNA sequence is given as TGCGCCAGCAGCCCAGCCAGGTCGGGAGGCTACACCTTC.